The sequence of this T cell receptor (beta chain) was determined in a study of high-grade serous ovarian cancer treatment subgroups (dated by TCRdb to the early 2020s). For context, the study as a whole: On average, each sample produced more than 13,000 sequencing reads and some 7,000 unique TCR beta rearrangements. The study examined TCR beta repertoires in high-grade serous ovarian cancer patients who were grouped under a laparoscopic triage algorithm by complete gross resection or by neoadjuvant chemotherapy response. The cohort comprised some 30 patients: about 10 with no residual disease after primary surgery (R0), about 10 excellent NACT responders, and about 10 poor NACT responders. One primary tumor sample and two metastatic tumor samples were collected from each patient, for a total of over 85 samples.

The 90 to 95 tumor samples underwent high-throughput TCR profiling using ImmunoSEQ. As for how the authors treated the data: To measure repertoire diversity, the metrics used were richness (unique productive sequences), clonality, evenness and relatedness, and the Bhattacharyya coefficient was used to assess similarity between samples. In a sensitivity analysis, TCRs with fewer than two reads were excluded, and consistent conclusions were obtained. TCRdb's version of the immuneACCESS table is confined to in-frame rearrangements and falls short of the full clone set. An unresolved V gene accounts for under half of the shortfall where checked; the remainder is of unknown origin. V, J and clone size reflect that table, while D and trimming were determined from the DNA. The table for this sample lists some 20,000 clones; roughly 80% of them were counted only once. The ten largest clones take up approximately 6% of the sample.

The tumor samples were collected prior to definitive surgery or chemotherapy. Genomic DNA was extracted by the MD Anderson Biospecimen Extraction Resource, and TCR sequencing was done by the MD Anderson Cancer Genomics Laboratory. Study-wide findings and limitations: TCR clonal relatedness showed a positive correlation with neoantigen level and a trend toward positive correlation with copy number variation and mutation load from whole-genome sequencing. Repertoire similarity between tumors of the same patient ranged about 0.11 to 0.8, whereas almost no similarity was seen between different patients. TCR repertoire analyses focused on CDR3; CDR1 and CDR2 were not analyzed. Bulk tumor TCR sequencing lacked spatial information, limiting insight into HGSC tumor complexity and diversity.

In regard to this clone: The clone's antigen remains unknown. No base qualities exist here, and no much larger clone lies one base off it.

The clonotype comes from a human donor with high-grade serous ovarian cancer. Specimen: tumor tissue.

The nucleotides are TGTGCCATCAGTGGTTCGACAGGGATAAGCTCTGGAAACACCATATATTTT. The encoded protein is CAISGSTGISSGNTIYF. The chain is encoded by TRBV10-3 joined to TRBJ1-3; TRBD1 matches 7 bases in the middle. The CDR3 numbers 17 residues from cysteine through phenylalanine. Only the CDR3 DNA stays, 51 bases, in frame from base 1. Clipping removes 4 bases from V and 0 bases from J, with 9 as the unmatched junction base count. The germline V gene sets CDR1 to ENHRY and CDR2 to SYGVKD.